The clone carrying this T cell receptor (beta chain) was found a few times. The antigen remains unidentified. A much larger clone lies one base from this, so it may be a read error. This entry belongs to a study of T cells in Graves' hyperthyroidism and ophthalmopathy. With duration under 3 months, ophthalmopathy was active: Clinical Activity Score at least 3, NOSPECS at least 4. Whole-study findings and limits: In validation, the model predicted ophthalmopathy. These predictions came a median roughly 6 months before onset.

Amplification yielded TCR beta CDR3 regions, with RNA transcripts as the source. Researchers ran a first-round RT-PCR on the TCR CDR3 using the HTBI primer set. One entry per CDR3 protein, called by TCRdb with MiXCR from the multiplex PCR reads. The table records some 360,000 distinct CDR3 sequences, around 18% of them present only once. The germline CDR1 and CDR2 sequences are SGHRS and YFSETQ. The CDR3 totals 15 residues. The specimen was blood. The receptor was derived from a woman aged 40 to 50 with Graves' ophthalmopathy. The chain has TRBV5-1 and TRBJ1-2; the match to TRBD1 covers 8 bases. Here the CDR3 reads CASSYDRGTNDGYTF. The CDR3 coding sequence is TGCGCCAGCAGCTACGACAGGGGTACTAACGATGGCTACACCTTC.